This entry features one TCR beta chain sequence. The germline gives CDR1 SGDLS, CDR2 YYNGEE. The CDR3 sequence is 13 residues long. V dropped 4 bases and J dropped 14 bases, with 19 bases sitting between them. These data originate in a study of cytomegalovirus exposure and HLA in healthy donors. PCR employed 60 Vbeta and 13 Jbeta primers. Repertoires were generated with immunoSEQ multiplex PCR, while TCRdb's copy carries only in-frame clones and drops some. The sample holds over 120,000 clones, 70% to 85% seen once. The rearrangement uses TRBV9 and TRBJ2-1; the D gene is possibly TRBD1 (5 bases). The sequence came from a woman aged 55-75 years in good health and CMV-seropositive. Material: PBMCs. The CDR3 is CASSPSPGGAEFF. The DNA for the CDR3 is TGTGCCAGCAGCCCCTCCCCGGGTGGGGCGGAGTTCTTC.